These 9 T cell receptor beta chains came from one sample sequenced in a study of a mutant IDH1 vaccine in newly diagnosed glioma. The time point: week 23, last vaccination. The content of each vaccine dose was 300 ug of mutant IDH1 20-mer peptide, and topical imiquimod accompanied it. Antigens for these TCRs are unknown. Sequencing was performed with immunoSEQ multiplex PCR; in TCRdb, only in-frame clones are kept and a portion is missing. Counted here are 52,000 or so clones, about 80% occurring once; the ten biggest clones make up 6.2%. Here the sequenced sample was PBMCs, taken from a glioma patient whose treatment included an IDH1 peptide vaccine. The receptors stem from a man aged 35 to 55 with glioma.

The chain joins TRBV11-2 to TRBJ1-2, with 10 bases identical to TRBD1. Germline V lookup: CDR1 SGHAT, CDR2 FQNNGV. V lost 5 bases to trimming and J lost 7 bases; unmatched junction nucleotides: 10. The CDR3 has 15 amino acids. DNA for the CDR3: TGTGCCAGCAGCCCCGAGCCGGGACAGGGGTTTGGCTACACCTTC. It specifies CASSPEPGQGFGYTF.

J is TRBJ2-5 and V is TRBV30; D is tentatively TRBD1 or TRBD2 (8 bases each). This CDR3 contains 15 residues. The V gene lost 3 bases and the J gene lost 5 bases, with 19 bases spanning the gap. Looked up from germline, CDR1 is GTSNPN and CDR2 is SVGIG (reference sequence). CDR3 loop: CAWRPDRGGRETQYF. DNA of the CDR3: TGTGCCTGGAGACCCGACAGGGGCGGGAGGGAGACCCAGTACTTC.

This clone was seen more than once but under ten times. The chain is built from TRBV6-1 and TRBJ1-1; 7 bases align to TRBD1. Germline CDR1 reads MNHNS; CDR2 reads SASEGT. With V trimmed by 5 bases and J by 8 bases, 11 bases remained unmatched. This CDR3 comprises 14 residues. DNA for the CDR3: TGTGCCAGCAGTCCTCCGACAGGGTTCGCCGAAGCTTTCTTT. Amino acids: CASSPPTGFAEAFF.

A few counts support this clone. The rearrangement links TRBV19 to TRBJ1-5; TRBD1 might be the D (6 bases). Trimming took off 5 bases at V and 0 bases at J, with 17 bases between the two ends. Germline loops: CDR1 LNHDA, CDR2 SQIVND (reference sequence). This CDR3 has 17 residues. In DNA, the CDR3 is TGTGCCAGTAGTCGCAGGGGAGGGTCCTATAGCAATCAGCCCCAGCATTTT. This codes for CASSRRGGSYSNQPQHF.

The chain is built from TRBV29-1 and TRBJ2-7, with 10 bases that match TRBD1. Germline V gene data show CDR1 as SQVTM and CDR2 as ANQGSEA. The CDR3 spans 13 residues. V shed 7 bases, J shed 5 bases, and the junction held 8 bases outside the gene matches. The CDR3 spells CSGRGQGSHEQYF. The CDR3 DNA sequence: TGCAGCGGGAGGGGACAGGGGAGCCACGAGCAGTACTTC.

J is TRBJ1-1 and V is TRBV27, with 7 bases fitting TRBD1. The germline V gene encodes CDR1 MNHEY and CDR2 SMNVEV (reference sequence). The CDR3 loop spans 14 amino acids. V shed 5 bases, J shed 10 bases, and the junction held 13 bases outside the gene matches. CDR3 nucleotides: TGTGCCAGCAGTCGACTGGGGACAGCCTTACGAGCTTTCTTT. Its translation: CASSRLGTALRAFF.

V is TRBV19 and J is TRBJ2-5; unclear D gene. This CDR3 has 11 amino acids. V lost 7 bases to trimming and J lost 5 bases, with 8 bases between them. The germline V gene encodes CDR1 LNHDA and CDR2 SQIVND (reference sequence). CDR3 protein: CASKSGETQYF. DNA of the CDR3: TGTGCCAGTAAAAGTGGGGAGACCCAGTACTTC.

In this sample, this clone turned up a few times. CDR3 sequence reads: CASRQGIGRYGYTF. DNA of the CDR3: TGTGCCAGCAGACAGGGGATAGGTCGGTATGGCTACACCTTC. V is TRBV6-5 and J is TRBJ1-2, with TRBD1 identical over 7 bases. Germline CDR1 reads MNHEY; CDR2 reads SVGAGI. Trimming removed 6 bases from V and 5 bases from J; junction bases left unmatched: 9. The CDR3 runs to 14 residues.

The V gene is TRBV9, the J gene TRBJ1-2; TRBD1 aligns across 8 bases. CDR1 is SGDLS and CDR2 is YYNGEE in the germline V gene. The CDR3 is 17 amino acids. The junction had 13 bases not matched to a gene; V was cut back by 0 bases and J by 6 bases. DNA of the CDR3: TGTGCCAGCAGCGTAGCTTACCGGACAGGGCGGAGGGATGGCTACACCTTC. It yields the protein CASSVAYRTGRRDGYTF.